What follows is one T cell receptor (beta chain) and its context. Profiling relied on immunoSEQ multiplex PCR, and the TCRdb table lists in-frame clones only, not all of them. The repertoire has 75,000 to 80,000 clones, roughly 91% of them found once; the top ten carry approximately 2.4%. The record originates from a study of T cell changes during pregnancy in multiple sclerosis. The source material was peripheral blood, sampled after pregnancy. The sequence derives from a female donor in good health, enrolled as a control in a pregnancy study.

In DNA, the CDR3 is TGCGCCAGCAGCCATACCGGGACAGGGGACACTGAAGCTTTCTTT. The encoded protein is CASSHTGTGDTEAFF. This sequence joins TRBV4-3 and TRBJ1-1; 10 bases fit TRBD1. CDR1 is LGHNA, CDR2 YSLEER, per germline. The trim removed 3 bases at V and 3 bases at J, leaving 4 bases unmatched. CDR3 length: 15 amino acids.